This TCR beta chain was obtained from a study of identical twins. Study-wide results and caveats: Out-of-frame TCR alpha sharing observed in monozygotic twins exceeded model estimates.

MiXCR was run by TCRdb on the 5' RACE reads, yielding one entry per CDR3 protein. The sample has about 570,000 distinct CDR3 sequences, roughly 9.9% seen once. This clonotype was seen many times. The target antigen is unknown. This sample also appeared in a second study, on yellow fever vaccine responses in identical twins.

The sequence came from a woman aged 18-29 years in good health. The sample comprised PBMCs.

The CDR3 DNA is TGTGCCAGCAGCCGTCCGGGATCCGGCTATGGCTACACCTTC. This sequence encodes CASSRPGSGYGYTF. This rearrangement joins TRBV28 to TRBJ1-2; D gene ambiguous. V lost 6 bases, J lost 4 bases, and 15 bases lay in between. The V gene's germline CDR1 is MDHEN and CDR2 SYDVKM. CDR3 length equals 14 residues.